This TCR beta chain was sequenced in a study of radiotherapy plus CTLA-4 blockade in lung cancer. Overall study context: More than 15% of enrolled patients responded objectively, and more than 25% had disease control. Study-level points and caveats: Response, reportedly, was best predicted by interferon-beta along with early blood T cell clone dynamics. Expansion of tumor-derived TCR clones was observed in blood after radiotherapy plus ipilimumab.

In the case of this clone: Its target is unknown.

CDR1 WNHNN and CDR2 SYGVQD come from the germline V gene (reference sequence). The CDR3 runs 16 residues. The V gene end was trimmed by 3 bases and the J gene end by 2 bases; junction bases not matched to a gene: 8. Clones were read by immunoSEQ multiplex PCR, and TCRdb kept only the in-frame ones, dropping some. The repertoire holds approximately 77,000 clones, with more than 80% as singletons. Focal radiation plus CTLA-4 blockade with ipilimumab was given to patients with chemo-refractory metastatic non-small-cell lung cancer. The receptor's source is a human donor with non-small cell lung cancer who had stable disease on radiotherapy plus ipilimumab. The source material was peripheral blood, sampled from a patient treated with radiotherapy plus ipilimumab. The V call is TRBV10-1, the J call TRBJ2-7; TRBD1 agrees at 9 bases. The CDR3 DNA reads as TGCGCCAGCAGTGACCCCTCCGGGACAGGGACCTACGAGCAGTACTTC. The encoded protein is CASSDPSGTGTYEQYF.